Below, one T cell receptor (beta chain) is given with its context. Its antigen is undetermined. Using immunoSEQ multiplex PCR, the repertoire was profiled, and TCRdb retains in-frame clones only, with some absent. This sample yields tens of thousands of clones, of which 85% to 95% are seen a single time; roughly 1.4% belongs to the top ten. This record belongs to a study of cytomegalovirus exposure and HLA in healthy donors. The study's findings and limits: Subsequent analysis showed first-cohort TCR clusters tending to co-occur in 120 validation repertoires. Most TCR sequences showed up rarely, but some public TCRs showed up in many donors.

Germline V CDR1 and CDR2: MNHNS, SASEGT. The CDR3 covers 15 residues. Deletions cut 2 bases from V and 5 bases from J, with 12 bases between. The receptor's source is a man between 18 and 35 years old in good health and CMV-seropositive. The material sequenced was PBMCs. The chain couples TRBV6-1 to TRBJ1-4; possibly TRBD1 for D (5 bases). The CDR3 region has the DNA TGTGCCAGCAGTGAACGTAAGGGGAAGAATGAAAAACTGTTTTTT. Encoded protein: CASSERKGKNEKLFF.